Shown below are 21 T cell receptor beta chains from a single sample sequenced in a study of T cells in localized non-small cell lung cancer. Only in-frame clones appear in the TCRdb table, and some are missing; sequencing was by immunoSEQ multiplex PCR. The table has around 50,000 clones, 86% seen once. Sequenced here: peripheral blood, sampled before any cancer treatment. These receptors originate from a male donor aged 60 or over with stage III squamous cell lung carcinoma.

As DNA, the CDR3 is TGTGCCAGCCTCCGGGACAGTGATTACGAGCAGTACTTC. Encoded protein: CASLRDSDYEQYF. V usage is TRBV2 and J usage is TRBJ2-7; 7 nucleotides match TRBD1. Germline-derived CDR1 and CDR2 are SNHLY and FYNNEI. The V segment lost 8 bases and the J segment 4 bases; nucleotides outside the gene matches: 8. This CDR3 spans 13 amino acids.

The chain joins TRBV5-6 to TRBJ2-7; D remains unclear. The germline V and J ends were trimmed by 0 bases and 5 bases, with 3 bases remaining between them. The CDR3 consists of 11 residues. Germline V gene sequence: CDR1 SGHDT, CDR2 YYEEEE. The CDR3 here is CASSLGNEQYF. The CDR3 coding sequence is TGTGCCAGCAGCTTGGGAAACGAGCAGTACTTC.

About this clone itself: The junction departs from the called germline gene at one end, perhaps through a read error. The chain recombines TRBV2 with TRBJ1-5; tentative D call: TRBD1 (5 bases). Germline assignment: CDR1 SNHLY and CDR2 FYNNEI. The CDR3 totals 14 residues. CDR3 in amino acids: CASSETGRNRPQHF. The CDR3 DNA follows: TGTGCCAGCAGTGAAACAGGCCGCAATCGGCCCCAGCATTTT.

The genes are TRBV27 and TRBJ2-5; TRBD1 matches 7 bases. Looked up from germline, CDR1 is MNHEY and CDR2 is SMNVEV (reference sequence). The CDR3 is made up of 14 amino acids. With V trimmed by 6 bases and J by 7 bases, 11 bases remained unmatched. The CDR3 spells CASRGTGAAGTQYF. The CDR3 bases are TGTGCCAGCAGGGGTACAGGGGCCGCCGGGACCCAGTACTTC.

This clone was seen a few times. This sequence joins TRBV4-2 and TRBJ1-1, with D hard to call. Trimming removed 4 bases at V and 7 bases at J, with 10 bases between. This CDR3 comprises 12 residues. Germline lookup yields CDR1 LGHNA and CDR2 YNFKEQ. For the CDR3, the DNA is TGTGCCAGCAGCCCTGGGCGAGGTGAAGCTTTCTTT. Encoded protein: CASSPGRGEAFF.

The chain has TRBV6-5 and TRBJ1-2; D is uncertain. V was shortened by 6 bases and J by 4 bases, with 12 bases between the two germline ends. The CDR3 runs 13 residues. CDR1 is MNHEY and CDR2 is SVGAGI in the germline V gene. In DNA form, the CDR3 reads TGTGCCAGCAGCCGCCAGATATCCTATGGCTACACCTTC. Translated: CASSRQISYGYTF.

This chain links TRBV13 with TRBJ2-5, with D perhaps TRBD1 (6 bases). Germline CDR1 reads PRHDT; CDR2 reads FYEKMQ (reference sequence). The CDR3 has 15 amino acids. V was trimmed by 0 bases and J by 5 bases, leaving 13 bases between them. The CDR3 here is CASSLGGGAGETQYF. The CDR3, as DNA: TGTGCCAGCAGCTTAGGAGGGGGAGCTGGCGAGACCCAGTACTTC.

The chain joins TRBV29-1 to TRBJ1-5; 7 positions agree with TRBD1. Losses at the gene ends were 4 bases for V and 1 base for J; bases not matched to a gene: 4. Germline-derived CDR1 and CDR2 are SQVTM and ANQGSEA. CDR3 length: 14 residues. CDR3 coding DNA: TGCAGCGTTGTACAGGGGCCCAGCAATCAGCCCCAGCATTTT. It translates to CSVVQGPSNQPQHF.

The J gene is TRBJ1-5, the V gene TRBV19, with D perhaps matching TRBD1 (5 bases). V was cut by 7 bases and J by 5 bases, with 15 bases left in between. Looked up from germline, CDR1 is LNHDA and CDR2 is SQIVND (reference sequence). The length of the CDR3 is 14 residues. The CDR3 bases are TGTGCCAGTAACCATGGGTCAGGGTATCAGCCCCAGCATTTT. It translates to CASNHGSGYQPQHF. The variable domain in full, completed from reference TRBV19 and TRBJ1-5, reads DGGITQSPKYLFRKEGQNVTLSCEQNLNHDAMYWYRQDPGQGLRLIYYSQIVNDFQKGDIAEGYSVSREKKESFPLTVTSAQKNPTAFYLCASNHGSGYQPQHFGDGTRLSIL.

The CDR3 region is CASSLTGTSGKLGTGELFF. CDR3 nucleotides: TGTGCCAGCAGCTTAACTGGGACTAGCGGGAAACTCGGCACCGGGGAGCTGTTTTTT. The V call is TRBV7-9, the J call TRBJ2-2, with TRBD2 matching 13 bases. This CDR3 is built from 19 residues. CDR1 and CDR2 from the germline V gene are SEHNR and FQNEAQ (reference sequence). The V gene end was trimmed by 2 bases and the J gene end by 4 bases; junction bases not matched to a gene: 10.

The rearrangement links TRBV5-1 to TRBJ1-2; 7 bases match TRBD1. The CDR3 covers 14 residues. The V gene end was trimmed by 3 bases and the J gene end by 4 bases; junction bases not matched to a gene: 6. Germline-derived CDR1 and CDR2 are SGHRS and YFSETQ. DNA of the CDR3: TGCGCCAGCAGCTCTGGACAGGCTCCCTATGGCTACACCTTC. It translates to CASSSGQAPYGYTF.

This clone was counted a single time. The chain uses TRBV5-4 and TRBJ2-3, with 7 bases fitting TRBD1. Germline V gives CDR1 SGHNT, CDR2 YYREEE (reference sequence). Unmatched junction bases numbered 13, after V lost 4 bases and J lost 5 bases. This CDR3 has 16 amino acids. CDR3 amino acids: CASSNDRAPRGDTQYF. CDR3 coding DNA: TGTGCCAGCAGCAATGACAGGGCCCCTAGGGGAGATACGCAGTATTTT.

The chain combines TRBV6-1 with TRBJ1-5; 7 bases map to TRBD1. The germline V gene encodes CDR1 MNHNS and CDR2 SASEGT. The CDR3 loop spans 15 amino acids. The J segment lost 4 bases and the V segment lost 8 bases, leaving 11 bases of the junction unmatched. The CDR3 loop is CASSGGGGSNQPQHF. The CDR3 bases are TGTGCCAGCTCAGGGGGTGGGGGTTCAAATCAGCCCCAGCATTTT.

The gene calls are TRBV2 and TRBJ2-7, with TRBD2 matching over 8 bases. The CDR3 is made up of 14 amino acids. Trimming cost V 2 bases and J 6 bases; bases outside gene matches: 6. Germline V gene sequence: CDR1 SNHLY, CDR2 FYNNEI. CDR3 DNA: TGTGCCAGCAGTGAACTAGCGGGTAGGGGCGAGCAGTACTTC. It translates to CASSELAGRGEQYF.

The chain is built from TRBV19 and TRBJ2-2, with D perhaps TRBD2 (6 bases). V shed 3 bases and J shed 7 bases, with 15 bases lying between them. This CDR3 is built from 15 residues. Germline V gene lookup returns CDR1 LNHDA and CDR2 SQIVND (reference sequence). The CDR3 coding sequence is TGTGCCAGTAGTATCCAGAGGAGGGGCGGCGGGGAGCTGTTTTTT. Its protein product is CASSIQRRGGGELFF.

The chain joins TRBV29-1 to TRBJ2-1, with a tentative D call TRBD2 (5 bases). The germline V gene encodes CDR1 SQVTM and CDR2 ANQGSEA. The CDR3 sequence is 12 residues long. The germline V and J ends were trimmed by 7 bases and 9 bases, with 16 bases remaining between them. The CDR3 DNA is TGCAGCGGGAGGACGGCCGCAGGTGAGCAGTTCTTC. The encoded protein is CSGRTAAGEQFF.

The V gene is TRBV6-5, the J gene TRBJ2-7, with a possible D match to TRBD1 (6 bases). Looked up from germline, CDR1 is MNHEY and CDR2 is SVGAGI. V lost 2 bases and J lost 2, with 10 bases in between. This CDR3 has 14 amino acids. The CDR3 DNA is TGTGCCAGCAGTTACGGGCAGGGGACCTACGAGCAGTACTTC. Protein sequence: CASSYGQGTYEQYF.

The chain has TRBV18 and TRBJ1-6, with D possibly being TRBD1 (5 bases). This CDR3 is built from 16 residues. Looked up from germline, CDR1 is KGHSH and CDR2 is LQKENI. Trimming shortened V by 3 bases and J by 6 bases, and 15 bases separated the two germline ends. The CDR3 reads CASSPQIPGGNSPLHF. The CDR3, as DNA: TGTGCCAGCTCACCGCAGATTCCCGGGGGTAATTCACCCCTCCACTTT. Looking up the rest from reference TRBV18 and TRBJ1-6 gives the full variable domain: NAGVMQNPRHLVRRRGQEARLRCSPMKGHSHVYWYRQLPEEGLKFMVYLQKENIIDESGMPKERFSAEFPKEGPSILRIQQVVRGDSAAYFCASSPQIPGGNSPLHFGNGTRLTVT.

This chain uses TRBV29-1 with TRBJ1-1; D is ambiguous. CDR1 is SQVTM, CDR2 ANQGSEA, per germline. This CDR3 is 12 amino acids long. Trimming took 3 bases from V and 0 from J, leaving 5 bases between them. The CDR3 sequence: CSVETLNTEAFF. The CDR3 DNA reads TGCAGCGTTGAGACTTTGAACACTGAAGCTTTCTTT.

The chain joins TRBV6-5 to TRBJ1-3; D remains unclear. The CDR3 is 13 residues long. V gave up 6 bases and J gave up 0 bases, with 6 bases separating them. Germline CDR1 and CDR2: MNHEY and SVGAGI. This chain's CDR3 is CASRDGSGNTIYF. In DNA, the CDR3 is TGTGCCAGCAGGGACGGCTCTGGAAACACCATATATTTT.

V gene TRBV18 combines with J gene TRBJ2-3; tentative D call: TRBD1 (6 bases). Per the germline V gene, CDR1 is KGHSH and CDR2 is LQKENI. The V end lost 4 bases, the J end lost 1 base, and 9 bases lay between the germline ends. The CDR3 runs to 14 residues. The DNA of the CDR3 is TGTGCCAGCTCACTTAACAGGGGCACAGATACGCAGTATTTT. Translated, it gives CASSLNRGTDTQYF.